This T cell receptor (beta chain) was obtained from a study of T cells in localized non-small cell lung cancer. This clone was seen a few times. The length of the CDR3 is 16 residues. Germline V gives CDR1 SGHNT, CDR2 YENEEA. V was pared by 2 bases and J by 2 bases, with 6 bases of the junction left unmatched. Profiled with immunoSEQ multiplex PCR; TCRdb holds only in-frame clones, not every one. The table has around 10,000 clones, under 55% seen once. This specimen consisted of lymph node tissue, obtained before any cancer treatment. The receptor's source is a woman between 35 and 75 years old with stage II squamous cell lung carcinoma. J is TRBJ1-1 and V is TRBV11-3, with 9 bases fitting TRBD1. The CDR3 DNA sequence: TGTGCCAGCAGCTTACATGGGACAGGGCCAAACACTGAAGCTTTCTTT. Protein: CASSLHGTGPNTEAFF.